One T cell receptor beta chain is described in this entry. Which antigen it targets is not known. Base qualities are not at hand, and no much larger clone is one base apart. The library was obtained by the immunoSEQ multiplex PCR assay. A mixture of 60 forward primers for TCR Vbeta segments and 13 reverse primers for TCR Jbeta segments was used in the multiplex PCR. A multiplex PCR assay on genomic DNA amplified the CDR3 region of rearranged TCR beta genes. On the Illumina HiSeq System, the amplified TCR beta libraries were sequenced as 87-base-pair reads. The paper's processing steps were these. Across the 500 to 700 repertoires, a later analysis counted approximately 75 million unique TCR beta chains, around 11 million of which were shared by at least two donors. Raw reads were error-corrected and collapsed into unique sequences with a nearest-neighbor algorithm that merged closely related sequences to remove PCR and sequencing errors. To assign V, D and J gene segments, CDR3 sequences were aligned to IMGT reference sequences. For a sequence to be retained, at least a six-nucleotide match to both a V gene segment and a J gene segment was required. A rearrangement counted as productive if the CDR3 had no stop codons and remained in frame with V and J, and every other rearrangement counted as non-productive. Following IMGT convention, CDR3 was defined as the stretch from the second conserved V-encoded cysteine to the conserved J-encoded phenylalanine. The earlier analysis of about 590 of the donors excluded sequences that lacked an unambiguous match to a single V gene segment. An earlier analysis of several hundred of the donors called V segments functional above 56.7% productive rearrangements and segregating when the between-donor standard deviation exceeded 5%. To diagnose cytomegalovirus status from the catalog of TCR beta chain sequences, a statistical classification framework was built. A later analysis assigned V and J genes by comparing TCR nucleotide sequences with IMGT/GENE-DB human TR gene sequences. The TCRdist pipeline was used in a later analysis to assign CDR3 sequences and most-parsimonious VDJ recombination scenarios. In a later analysis, each TCR beta chain was defined by its CDR3 amino acid sequence together with its V-gene family, and reads lacking a unique V-gene family were excluded. As a way to deal with suspected cross-contamination and a sequencing artifact, a later analysis dropped 450 to 700 nucleotide sequences that were highly shared and had low generation probability. For each public chain, a later analysis derived a clonal expansion index from normalized ranks of inferred template counts within each repertoire. Generation probabilities in a later analysis came from a VDJ recombination model fitted to out-of-frame rearrangements, and those results were checked against IGoR. In a later analysis, hypergeometric tests were used to score TCR-TCR, TCR-HLA and TCR-CMV co-occurrence, with a repertoire-size bias correction applied to TCR pairs. A later analysis estimated false discovery rates by permuting HLA or CMV assignments 20 times. A later analysis grouped co-occurring TCRs with DBSCAN, adding TCRdist sequence similarity when clustering within HLA-allele-positive subsets. Co-occurrence clustering excluded repertoires with fewer than 30,000 or more than 120,000 public chains, plus five with anomalous nucleotide sharing. TCRdb mirrors the immuneACCESS table, restricted to in-frame sequences. Some clones are absent from its copies; in checked studies, under half trace to an unresolved V gene, and the reason for the others is unknown. V, J and clone size are taken as reported in that table, and D and trimming were inferred from the DNA itself. In all, the sample holds 150,000 to 200,000 clones, and 65% to 80% of those were seen once. The top ten clones comprise under 2.5% of the sample.

The sample originates from a study of cytomegalovirus exposure and HLA in healthy donors (dated by TCRdb to the late 2010s). Looking at the study overall: According to an earlier analysis of a few hundred of the donors, 150 million to 200 million T cells yielded some 110 million unique TCR beta sequences and around 280 Gb of sequence data. High-throughput TCR immunosequencing, statistical association of individual TCRs with disease status, and machine learning were combined to predict cytomegalovirus infection status. In a later analysis, previously published TCR beta repertoires from 500 to 750 donors were re-analyzed and high-resolution HLA genotyping was added so that TCR occurrence patterns could be studied. On average, around 240,000 unique TCR beta nucleotide sequences were sequenced per donor among 350 to 400 genotyped donors of the cohort, with 15% to 20% of those sequences being non-productive. Of the roughly 400 genotyped donors, 81% fell in the genetic ancestry cluster associated with self-reported Caucasian donors. In a later genetic analysis, genome-wide SNP genotypes for about 60% of the 666 donors were used, and that subset was treated as a discovery cohort. Rather than using new phenotypic data, the later analysis identified candidate immune exposures from TCR beta sequences and from how often those sequences occurred across donors. All discovery cohort repertoires had been generated on a single sequencing platform. An early release covering roughly 600 HLA-typed donors comprised roughly 300 gigabases of sequencing data and tens of millions of unique TCR sequences. HLA typing included class I and class II loci at four-digit resolution. Because of strong linkage in the cohort, roughly five DR-DQ haplotypes were treated as single units for association and clustering. The study aimed to test whether signatures of past pathogen exposure could be identified by cataloging public T cell receptors. The study used immunosequencing to profile the T cell repertoires of around 600 subjects and linked those repertoires to cytomegalovirus serostatus. The number of donors typed differed by locus, with 629-630 for A, B, C, DRB1 and DQB1, more than 500 for DQA1, nearly 610 for DPA1, and some 440 for DPB1. Besides the first cohort of more than 650 subjects, a separate validation cohort made up of 90 to 150 different subjects was used. Alongside the repertoire data, information on donor age, sex, ethnicity and CMV serostatus was compiled. An earlier analysis of nearly 600 of the donors applied high-throughput TCR beta sequencing to assess whether each TCR beta V gene segment acted as functional or pseudogenic. Here is what the overall study found, with its caveats: A later analysis found that most CMV-associated TCR beta chains appeared HLA-restricted, with HLA associations seemingly driven largely by CMV exposure. Specific HLA alleles were associated with roughly 17,000 TCR beta sequences at a false discovery rate of 0.05 in a later analysis. The earlier analysis of about 600 of the donors excluded approximately 17 rarely observed V segments, including chromosome 9 orphons, because counts were too low. In a later analysis, TCR association rates were found to vary across HLA loci, with the most associated TCRs seen for DRB1 alleles and the fewest for HLA-C alleles. Most TCR sequences were observed very rarely across donors, whereas some public TCRs were present in many individuals. A total of roughly 160 TCR beta chains were listed by the study as associated with cytomegalovirus. Compared with the approximately 600-donor mean, donors in an Asian-associated ancestry cluster had fewer N-insertions in productive TCRs, according to a later genetic analysis. Several of the top co-occurrence clusters appeared to be linked to parvovirus B19, influenza, CMV and Epstein-Barr virus, according to a later analysis. Cytomegalovirus status was reported to be diagnosed by the classifier with high specificity and sensitivity in both the original and validation cohorts. Linkage disequilibrium might explain the correlated functional status among segregating V segments, but an unknown experimental factor could not be ruled out. Because some donors lacked HLA typing at each locus, the association tests relied only on the typed subset. In an earlier analysis of approximately 590 of the donors, most TCR beta V segments were observed in productive rearrangements about 87% or about 30% of the time, broadly matching IMGT annotations. In this cohort, only TCR beta chains were sequenced, and detectable features were limited by the absence of alpha or paired-chain data. Some IMGT-functional V segments, including TRBV6-2 and TRBV6-3, could not be told apart with the 87-base-pair reads, so those segments were excluded. Strong co-occurrence of HLA alleles, especially DR and DQ, made assigning TCR associations to individual alleles difficult. Roughly uniform sequencing depth across donors was assumed in presence/absence analyses, although this assumption may not hold. In a later analysis, HLA-associated TCR beta chains showed more clonal expansion and lower generation probabilities than non-associated chains that were equally common. In vitro tests confirmed that a few of the cytomegalovirus-associated TCR beta chains recognize cytomegalovirus antigens. An association between a missense DCLRE1C variant and V-gene and J-gene trimming of TCR beta chains was found in a later genetic analysis and replicated in an independent cohort. The authors suggested that the approach could potentially be generalized to other disease states and immunological phenotypes. For the cohort, immune exposure information was limited to CMV serostatus. A cluster of highly shared sequence variants was judged likely to represent a technical artifact of the sequencing pipeline. A further reported finding was that TCR beta sequences accurately predicted the HLA-A and HLA-B alleles for most subjects in the first cohort.

The cohort was made up of roughly 670 healthy bone marrow donors. At the time of sampling, all cohort members were nominally healthy, though unrecorded immune exposures were likely present. The donor tested CMV seronegative and was one of the 352 seronegative cohort members. A peripheral blood sample was provided by each donor, and peripheral blood mononuclear cells were used for TCR beta sequencing. The Qiagen DNeasy Blood Extraction Kit was used to extract genomic DNA from the blood cell samples. Counted from cysteine to phenylalanine, this CDR3 has 12 amino acids. This entry keeps only the CDR3 DNA: 36 bases, framed from base 1. Reading the germline V gene gives CDR1 ENHRY and CDR2 SYGVKD. V drops 6 bases and J drops 6 bases, leaving 9 bases in between.

The source material was PBMCs. The sequence was obtained from a female donor in good health and CMV-seronegative. The chain uses TRBV10-3 and TRBJ1-5; the D segment cannot be called with confidence. CDR3 loop: CAISDTGQPQHF. The nucleotides are TGTGCCATCAGCGACACCGGTCAGCCCCAGCATTTT.